This T cell receptor (beta chain) was recorded in a study of graft-versus-host responses after intestinal transplantation. This clone was detected only a few times. The germline V gene encodes CDR1 LNHDA and CDR2 SQIVND (reference sequence). V trimming: 6 bases; J trimming: 2 bases; junction bases outside the gene matches: 8. The CDR3 covers 15 residues. Plated together were some 200,000 CFSE-labeled responder cells and some 200,000 irradiated, violet-dye-labeled stimulator cells. Sorted cells were CFSE-low CD3+CD4+ or CD3+CD8+ proliferating responders. Clones were read by immunoSEQ multiplex PCR, and TCRdb kept only the in-frame ones, dropping some. The sample consists of roughly 15,000 clones, roughly 32% of them appearing once.

The specimen was alloreactive CD8+ T cells from a mixed lymphocyte reaction culture, collected before intestinal transplant. Sample subset: CFSE-low proliferating T cells sorted from approximately six-day pre-transplant mixed lymphocyte reaction (GvH or HvG direction). The chain recombines TRBV19 with TRBJ1-2; 8 bases agree with TRBD1. This receptor was identified in a human patient who received an intestinal transplant. The CDR3 region has the DNA TGTGCCAGTAGGAGACCGACAGGGGCCAACTATGGCTACACCTTC. This sequence encodes CASRRPTGANYGYTF.